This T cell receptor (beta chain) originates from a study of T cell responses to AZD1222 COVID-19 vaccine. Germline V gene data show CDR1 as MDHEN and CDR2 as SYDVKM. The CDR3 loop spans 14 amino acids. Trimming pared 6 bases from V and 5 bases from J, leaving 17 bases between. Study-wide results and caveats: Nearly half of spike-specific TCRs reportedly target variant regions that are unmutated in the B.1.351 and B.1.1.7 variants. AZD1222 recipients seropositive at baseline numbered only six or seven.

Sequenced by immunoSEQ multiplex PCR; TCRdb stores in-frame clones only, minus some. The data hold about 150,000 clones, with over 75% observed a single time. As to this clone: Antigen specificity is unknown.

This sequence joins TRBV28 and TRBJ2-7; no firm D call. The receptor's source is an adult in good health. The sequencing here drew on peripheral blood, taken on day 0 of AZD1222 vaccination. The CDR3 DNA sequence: TGTGCCAGCAGGGATACAGTAGGGTTTAACGAGCAGTACTTC. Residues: CASRDTVGFNEQYF. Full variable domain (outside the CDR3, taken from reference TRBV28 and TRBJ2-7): DVKVTQSSRYLVKRTGEKVFLECVQDMDHENMFWYRQDPGLGLRLIYFSYDVKMKEKGDIPEGYSVSREKKERFSLILESASTNQTSMYLCASRDTVGFNEQYFGPGTRLTVT.